This T cell receptor (beta chain) was sequenced during a study of T cells in Graves' hyperthyroidism and ophthalmopathy. Findings of the study overall: Also found in blood were most expanded thyroid clonotypes above 0.001.

Authors of the study amplified TCR beta CDR3 regions from RNA transcripts. In the first-round RT-PCR of the TCR CDR3, the HTBI primer set was used. Each CDR3 protein is one row after TCRdb ran MiXCR on the multiplex PCR reads. Among about 690,000 distinct CDR3 sequences, around 15% were seen once, and the ten largest hold roughly 15%. The sample holds a few counts of this clonotype. Antigen specificity is unknown. The V end lost 7 bases, the J end lost 6 bases, and 13 bases lay between the germline ends. This CDR3 has 11 amino acids. CDR1 is SQVTM and CDR2 is ANQGSEA in the germline V gene. No ophthalmopathy progression within 18 months constituted stable Graves' hyperthyroidism. Used for diagnoses were clinical symptoms, serum thyroxine and TRAb, thyroid ultrasound and orbital computed tomography.

The rearrangement links TRBV29-1 to TRBJ2-7; possible D gene TRBD1, 6 bases. This receptor was identified in a man aged 45-65 years with Graves' hyperthyroidism. The sequenced sample consisted of blood. The chain's CDR3 is CSASTGLEQYF. CDR3 bases: TGCAGCGCCAGTACAGGGCTCGAGCAGTACTTC.